The rows below give T cell receptor beta chains drawn from one sample of a study of cytomegalovirus exposure and HLA in healthy donors. The protocol was immunoSEQ multiplex PCR, while the TCRdb copy is restricted to in-frame clones and leaves out a portion. Of approximately 150,000 clones listed, more than 65% are singletons. The specimen sequenced was PBMCs. These receptors were obtained from a woman aged 40 to 49 in good health and CMV-seropositive. The CDR3 runs from the conserved cysteine through the conserved F or W. Fields, in order: clone size, V gene, J gene, D gene, CDR3 protein, CDR3 DNA. D genes are given only for firm matches. Clone size appears in some rows only: once, few, many, or a class for an expanded clone.

clone_size: few
v_call: TRBV7-9
j_call: TRBJ2-1
d_call: NA
cdr3_aa: CASSLYGKRSVGQLF
cdr3_nt: TGTGCCAGCAGCTTATACGGGAAAAGAAGTGTCGGGCAGCTCTTC

clone_size: NA
v_call: TRBV29-1
j_call: TRBJ1-1
d_call: TRBD1
cdr3_aa: CSVVRQGGTEAFF
cdr3_nt: TGCAGCGTGGTTCGACAGGGCGGCACTGAAGCTTTCTTT

clone_size: NA
v_call: TRBV27
j_call: TRBJ1-1
d_call: NA
cdr3_aa: CASSLSTYTEAFF
cdr3_nt: TGTGCCAGCAGTTTGAGCACCTACACTGAAGCTTTCTTT

clone_size: NA
v_call: TRBV11-2
j_call: TRBJ2-7
d_call: TRBD2
cdr3_aa: CASSLGLAGPQYF
cdr3_nt: TGTGCCAGCAGCTTGGGACTAGCGGGGCCTCAGTACTTC

clone_size: NA
v_call: TRBV7-6
j_call: TRBJ1-4
d_call: TRBD1
cdr3_aa: CASSLGQGREKLFF
cdr3_nt: TGTGCCAGCAGCTTAGGACAGGGACGCGAAAAACTGTTTTTT

clone_size: NA
v_call: TRBV11-1
j_call: TRBJ2-7
d_call: NA
cdr3_aa: CASSPISSVDEQYF
cdr3_nt: TGTGCCAGCAGCCCTATTTCGAGCGTGGACGAGCAGTACTTC

clone_size: once
v_call: TRBV28
j_call: TRBJ1-1
d_call: NA
cdr3_aa: CASSFQVIPNTEAFF
cdr3_nt: TGTGCCAGCAGTTTCCAGGTTATACCGAACACTGAAGCTTTCTTT

clone_size: NA
v_call: TRBV15
j_call: TRBJ2-3
d_call: NA
cdr3_aa: CATSPRQADTQYF
cdr3_nt: TGTGCCACCAGCCCCAGACAGGCAGATACGCAGTATTTT

clone_size: few
v_call: TRBV29-1
j_call: TRBJ2-3
d_call: NA
cdr3_aa: CSVEWETTQYF
cdr3_nt: TGCAGCGTTGAATGGGAGACTACGCAGTATTTT

clone_size: NA
v_call: TRBV7-3
j_call: TRBJ2-7
d_call: NA
cdr3_aa: CASRASTGFSYEQYF
cdr3_nt: TGTGCCAGCAGGGCATCGACAGGCTTCTCCTACGAGCAGTACTTC

clone_size: NA
v_call: TRBV29-1
j_call: TRBJ2-5
d_call: TRBD2
cdr3_aa: CSVELAGFRETQYF
cdr3_nt: TGCAGCGTTGAACTAGCGGGATTTCGAGAGACCCAGTACTTC

clone_size: NA
v_call: TRBV5-4
j_call: TRBJ2-7
d_call: NA
cdr3_aa: CASSLFTGEQYF
cdr3_nt: TGTGCCAGCAGCTTGTTTACGGGCGAGCAGTACTTC

clone_size: NA
v_call: TRBV27
j_call: TRBJ2-1
d_call: TRBD2
cdr3_aa: CASSLRASGGAWDNEQFF
cdr3_nt: TGTGCCAGCAGTTTAAGGGCTAGCGGGGGGGCCTGGGACAATGAGCAGTTCTTC

clone_size: once
v_call: TRBV5-1
j_call: TRBJ2-7
d_call: TRBD2
cdr3_aa: CASSLQLTSEGYEQYF
cdr3_nt: TGCGCCAGCAGCTTACAACTGACTAGCGAGGGGTACGAGCAGTACTTC

clone_size: NA
v_call: TRBV9
j_call: TRBJ1-1
d_call: NA
cdr3_aa: CASSVEHGRGEAFF
cdr3_nt: TGTGCCAGCAGCGTAGAGCACGGAAGGGGCGAAGCTTTCTTT

clone_size: few
v_call: TRBV7-3
j_call: TRBJ2-5
d_call: TRBD2
cdr3_aa: CASSLGEGKTQYF
cdr3_nt: TGTGCCAGCAGCCTCGGGGAGGGGAAGACCCAGTACTTC

clone_size: NA
v_call: TRBV5-6
j_call: TRBJ2-7
d_call: NA
cdr3_aa: CASSLGLASSYEQYF
cdr3_nt: TGTGCCAGCAGCTTGGGCCTAGCGAGCTCCTACGAGCAGTACTTC

clone_size: once
v_call: TRBV7-2
j_call: TRBJ2-1
d_call: NA
cdr3_aa: CASSLTQPYNEQFF
cdr3_nt: TGTGCCAGCAGCTTGACACAACCCTACAATGAGCAGTTCTTC

clone_size: NA
v_call: TRBV29-1
j_call: TRBJ1-2
d_call: TRBD1
cdr3_aa: CSVETGGAINYGYPF
cdr3_nt: TGCAGCGTTGAGACAGGGGGAGCAATTAACTATGGCTACCCCTTC

clone_size: NA
v_call: TRBV15
j_call: TRBJ2-3
d_call: TRBD2
cdr3_aa: CATSDGLAGKTDTQYF
cdr3_nt: TGTGCCACCAGTGACGGACTAGCGGGCAAGACAGATACGCAGTATTTT

clone_size: few
v_call: TRBV9
j_call: TRBJ2-2
d_call: NA
cdr3_aa: CASSVALTGELFF
cdr3_nt: TGTGCCAGCAGCGTAGCCCTCACCGGGGAGCTGTTTTTT